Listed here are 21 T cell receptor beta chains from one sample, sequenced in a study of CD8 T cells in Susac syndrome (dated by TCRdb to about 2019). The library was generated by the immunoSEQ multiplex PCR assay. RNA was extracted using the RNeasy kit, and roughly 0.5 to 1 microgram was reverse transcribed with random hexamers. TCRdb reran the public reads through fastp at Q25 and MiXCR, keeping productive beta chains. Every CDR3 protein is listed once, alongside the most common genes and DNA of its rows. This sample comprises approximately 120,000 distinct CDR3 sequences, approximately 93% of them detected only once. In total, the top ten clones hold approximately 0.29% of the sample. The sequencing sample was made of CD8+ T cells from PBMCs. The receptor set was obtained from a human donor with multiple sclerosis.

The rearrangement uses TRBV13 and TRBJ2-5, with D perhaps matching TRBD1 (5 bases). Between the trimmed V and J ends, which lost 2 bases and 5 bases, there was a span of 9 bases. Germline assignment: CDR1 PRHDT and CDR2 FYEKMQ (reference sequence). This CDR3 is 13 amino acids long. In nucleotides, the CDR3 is TGTGCCAGCAGCTTACAGGGAAGGGAGACCCAGTACTTC. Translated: CASSLQGRETQYF.

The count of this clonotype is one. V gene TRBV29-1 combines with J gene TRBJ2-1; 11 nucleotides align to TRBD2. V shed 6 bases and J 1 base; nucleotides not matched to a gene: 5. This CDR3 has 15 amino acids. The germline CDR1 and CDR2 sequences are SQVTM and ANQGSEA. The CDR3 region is CSVWGLAVSYNEQFF. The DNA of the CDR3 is TGCAGCGTCTGGGGACTAGCGGTTTCCTACAATGAGCAGTTCTTC.

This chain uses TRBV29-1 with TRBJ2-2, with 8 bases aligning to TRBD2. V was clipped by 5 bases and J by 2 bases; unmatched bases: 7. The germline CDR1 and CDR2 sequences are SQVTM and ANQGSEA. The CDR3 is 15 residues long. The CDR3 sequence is CSVLAGGENTGELFF. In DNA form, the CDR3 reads TGCAGCGTTCTGGCGGGGGGCGAAAACACCGGGGAGCTGTTTTTT.

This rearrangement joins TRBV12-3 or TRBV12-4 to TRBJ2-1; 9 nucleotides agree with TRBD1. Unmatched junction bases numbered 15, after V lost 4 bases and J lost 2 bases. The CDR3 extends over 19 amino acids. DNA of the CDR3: TGTGCCAGCAGTTCCGGGACAGGGTCGCAGCGGGCCGCCTACAATGAGCAGTTCTTC. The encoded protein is CASSSGTGSQRAAYNEQFF.

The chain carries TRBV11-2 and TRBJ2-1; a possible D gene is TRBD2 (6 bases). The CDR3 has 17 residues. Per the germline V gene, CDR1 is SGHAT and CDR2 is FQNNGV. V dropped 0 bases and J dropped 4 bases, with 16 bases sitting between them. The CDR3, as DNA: TGTGCCAGCAGCTTAGATTCTAGGAGGGCCGTTTACAATGAGCAGTTCTTC. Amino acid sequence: CASSLDSRRAVYNEQFF.

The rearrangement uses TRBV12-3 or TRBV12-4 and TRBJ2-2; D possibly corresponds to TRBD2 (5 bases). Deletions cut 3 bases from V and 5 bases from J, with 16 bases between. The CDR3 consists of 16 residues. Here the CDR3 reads CASSFPTGWGTGELFF. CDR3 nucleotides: TGTGCCAGCAGTTTCCCGACGGGGTGGGGAACCGGGGAGCTGTTTTTT.

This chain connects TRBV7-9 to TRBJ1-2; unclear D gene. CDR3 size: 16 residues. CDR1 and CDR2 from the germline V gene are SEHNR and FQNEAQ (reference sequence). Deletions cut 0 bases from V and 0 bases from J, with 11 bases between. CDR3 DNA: TGTGCCAGCAGCTTAGCGCTTGCGGATCCTAACTATGGCTACACCTTC. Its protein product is CASSLALADPNYGYTF. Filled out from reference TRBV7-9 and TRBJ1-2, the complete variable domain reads DTGVSQNPRHKITKRGQNVTFRCDPISEHNRLYWYRQTLGQGPEFLTYFQNEAQLEKSRLLSDRFSAERPKGSFSTLEIQRTEQGDSAMYLCASSLALADPNYGYTFGSGTRLTVV.

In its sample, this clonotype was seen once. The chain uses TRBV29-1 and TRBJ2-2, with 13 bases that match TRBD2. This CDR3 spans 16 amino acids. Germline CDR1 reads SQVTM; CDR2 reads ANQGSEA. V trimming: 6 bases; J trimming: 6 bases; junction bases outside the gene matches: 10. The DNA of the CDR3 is TGCAGCGTCGCCCTCGGACTAGCGGGAGTGGCCGGGGAGCTGTTTTTT. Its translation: CSVALGLAGVAGELFF.

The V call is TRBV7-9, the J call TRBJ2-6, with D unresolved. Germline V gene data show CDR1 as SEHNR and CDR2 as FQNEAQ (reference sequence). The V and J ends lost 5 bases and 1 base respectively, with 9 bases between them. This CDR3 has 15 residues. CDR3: CASSDGLSGANVLTF. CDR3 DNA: TGTGCCAGCAGCGACGGTCTTTCTGGGGCCAACGTCCTGACTTTC. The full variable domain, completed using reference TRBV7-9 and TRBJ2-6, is DTGVSQNPRHKITKRGQNVTFRCDPISEHNRLYWYRQTLGQGPEFLTYFQNEAQLEKSRLLSDRFSAERPKGSFSTLEIQRTEQGDSAMYLCASSDGLSGANVLTFGAGSRLTVL.

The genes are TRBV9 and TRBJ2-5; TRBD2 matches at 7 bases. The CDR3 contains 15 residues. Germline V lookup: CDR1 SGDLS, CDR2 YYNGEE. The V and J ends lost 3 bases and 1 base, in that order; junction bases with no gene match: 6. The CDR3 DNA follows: TGTGCCAGCAGCGAACGGGGGGTTGTCCAAGAGACCCAGTACTTC. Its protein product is CASSERGVVQETQYF. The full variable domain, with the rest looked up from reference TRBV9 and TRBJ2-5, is DSGVTQTPKHLITATGQRVTLRCSPRSGDLSVYWYQQSLDQGLQFLIQYYNGEERAKGNILERFSAQQFPDLHSELNLSSLELGDSALYFCASSERGVVQETQYFGPGTRLLVL.

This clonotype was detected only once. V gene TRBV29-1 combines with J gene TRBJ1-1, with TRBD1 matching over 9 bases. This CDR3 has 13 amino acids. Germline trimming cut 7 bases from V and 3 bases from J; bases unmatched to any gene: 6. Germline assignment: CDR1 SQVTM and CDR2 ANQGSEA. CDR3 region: CSAWDREDTEAFF. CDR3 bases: TGCAGCGCATGGGACAGGGAGGACACTGAAGCTTTCTTT.

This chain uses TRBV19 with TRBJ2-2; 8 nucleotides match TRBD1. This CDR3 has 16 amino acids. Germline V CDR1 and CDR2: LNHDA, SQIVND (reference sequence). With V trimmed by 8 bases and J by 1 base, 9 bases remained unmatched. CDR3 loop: CASSTGQGRNTGELFF. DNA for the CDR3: TGTGCCAGTTCTACCGGACAGGGAAGGAACACCGGGGAGCTGTTTTTT.

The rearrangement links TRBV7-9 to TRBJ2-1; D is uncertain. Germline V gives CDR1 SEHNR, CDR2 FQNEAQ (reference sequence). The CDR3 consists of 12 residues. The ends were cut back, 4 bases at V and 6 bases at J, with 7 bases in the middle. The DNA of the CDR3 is TGTGCCAGCAGCTCCTATGGCAATGAGCAGTTCTTC. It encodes CASSSYGNEQFF.

The CDR3 nucleotides are TGTGCCAGTAGCCCGGGGACAGGGAGTCAGCCCCAGCATTTT. It codes for CASSPGTGSQPQHF. The chain employs TRBV19 and TRBJ1-5; 9 bases are a match to TRBD1. With V trimmed by 6 bases and J by 6 bases, 6 bases remained unmatched. Germline V gene lookup returns CDR1 LNHDA and CDR2 SQIVND (reference sequence). This CDR3 spans 14 amino acids.

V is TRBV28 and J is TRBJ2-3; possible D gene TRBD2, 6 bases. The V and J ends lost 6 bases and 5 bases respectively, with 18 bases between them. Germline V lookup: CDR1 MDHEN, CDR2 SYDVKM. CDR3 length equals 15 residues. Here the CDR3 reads CASSLTRSLGDTQYF. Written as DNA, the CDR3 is TGTGCCAGCAGCCTGACTAGATCCCTGGGAGATACGCAGTATTTT.

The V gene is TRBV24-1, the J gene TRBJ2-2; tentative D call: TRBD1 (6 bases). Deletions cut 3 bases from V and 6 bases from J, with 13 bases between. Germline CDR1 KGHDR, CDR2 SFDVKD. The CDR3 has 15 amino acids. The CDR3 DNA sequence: TGTGCCACCAGTGATGACCAGGGGCTCTCCGGGGAGCTGTTTTTT. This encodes CATSDDQGLSGELFF.

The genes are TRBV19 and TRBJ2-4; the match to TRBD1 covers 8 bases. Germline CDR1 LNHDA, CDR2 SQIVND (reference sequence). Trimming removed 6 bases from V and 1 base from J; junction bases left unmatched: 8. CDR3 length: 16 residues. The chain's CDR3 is CASSPTGVMAKNIQYF. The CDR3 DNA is TGTGCCAGTAGCCCGACAGGGGTTATGGCCAAAAACATTCAGTACTTC.

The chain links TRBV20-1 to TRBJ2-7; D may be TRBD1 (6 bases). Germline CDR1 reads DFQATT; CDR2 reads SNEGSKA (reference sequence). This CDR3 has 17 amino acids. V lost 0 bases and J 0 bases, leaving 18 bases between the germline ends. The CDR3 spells CSARDPQTGHRSYEQYF. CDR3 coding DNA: TGCAGTGCTAGAGACCCCCAAACAGGGCATCGCTCCTACGAGCAGTACTTC.

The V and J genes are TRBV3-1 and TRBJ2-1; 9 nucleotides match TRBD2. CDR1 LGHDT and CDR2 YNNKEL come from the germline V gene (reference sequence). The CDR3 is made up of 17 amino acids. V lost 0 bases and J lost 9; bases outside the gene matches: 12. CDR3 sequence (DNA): TGTGCCAGCAGCCAAGATAGTAGGCGGGAGGGCCGTGGTGAGCAGTTCTTC. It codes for CASSQDSRREGRGEQFF.

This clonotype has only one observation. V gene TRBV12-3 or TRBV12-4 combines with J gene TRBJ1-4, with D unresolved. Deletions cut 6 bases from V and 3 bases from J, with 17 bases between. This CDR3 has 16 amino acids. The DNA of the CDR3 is TGTGCCAGCAGCCCTTATGGACGGAGCCCTAATGAAAAACTGTTTTTT. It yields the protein CASSPYGRSPNEKLFF.

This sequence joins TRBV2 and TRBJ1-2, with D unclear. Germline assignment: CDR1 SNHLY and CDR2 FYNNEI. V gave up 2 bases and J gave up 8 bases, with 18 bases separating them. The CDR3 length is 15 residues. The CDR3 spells CASSERSSGPGGYTF. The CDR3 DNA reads TGTGCCAGCAGTGAACGTAGTTCGGGTCCGGGGGGCTACACCTTC.